These T cell receptor beta chains were read from a single sample in a study of blood T cells in healthy people across ages. TCRdb reanalysed the 5' RACE reads using MiXCR and keeps one entry per CDR3 protein. The table lists 800,000 or so distinct CDR3 sequences, 35% to 60% of them singletons. The sequenced sample was blood. The receptor set was obtained from an elderly man in good health. The CDR3 runs from the conserved cysteine through the conserved F or W. The D gene is left open where the match is weak. Size is omitted from some rows. Given values are once, few, many or a class for expanded clones.

d_call clone_size j_call v_call cdr3_aa cdr3_nt
. . TRBJ2-1 TRBV27 CASSVFPPTGGLLAGSYNEQFF TGTGCCAGCAGTGTGTTCCCCCCGACAGGGGGCTTACTAGCGGGCTCCTACAATGAGCAGTTCTTC
TRBD1 . TRBJ1-4 TRBV5-1 CASTDRGGTNEKLFF TGCGCCAGCACGGACAGGGGTGGAACTAATGAAAAACTGTTTTTT
TRBD1 . TRBJ2-7 TRBV20-1 CSAPGQDAYEQYF TGCAGTGCCCCCGGACAGGATGCCTACGAGCAGTACTTC
. few TRBJ2-1 TRBV30 CAWSVRASTYNEQFF TGTGCCTGGAGTGTACGAGCGTCGACCTACAATGAGCAGTTCTTC
TRBD2 many TRBJ2-1 TRBV3-1 CASSPRSLLAGGGGEQFF TGTGCCAGCAGCCCCCGCAGCCTACTAGCGGGAGGGGGCGGTGAGCAGTTCTTC
TRBD2 few TRBJ2-2 TRBV6-6 CASNTGAGAGELFF TGTGCCAGCAACACCGGAGCGGGGGCCGGGGAGCTGTTTTTT
. many TRBJ2-2 TRBV7-2 CASSLDSVGQVNTGELFF TGTGCCAGCAGCTTAGATTCGGTGGGTCAGGTGAACACCGGGGAGCTGTTTTTT
TRBD2 . TRBJ2-7 TRBV5-8 CASRRHGTSGEQYF TGTGCCAGCAGACGACACGGGACTAGCGGCGAGCAGTACTTC
. few TRBJ2-1 TRBV7-2 CASSPLHEQFF TGTGCCAGCAGCCCCCTGCATGAGCAGTTCTTC
. few TRBJ1-4 TRBV5-1 CASNLEEDPNEKLFF TGCGCCAGCAACCTTGAGGAGGACCCTAATGAAAAACTGTTTTTT
TRBD2 few TRBJ2-3 TRBV4-1 CASSQVLAGDSTDTQYF TGCGCCAGCAGCCAGGTACTAGCGGGGGATAGCACAGATACGCAGTATTTT
. . TRBJ1-5 TRBV18 CASSQGRKDQPQHF TGTGCCAGCTCGCAGGGACGGAAGGACCAGCCCCAGCATTTT
. few TRBJ2-7 TRBV20-1 CSGSRNEQYF TGCAGTGGAAGCAGGAACGAGCAGTACTTC
. few TRBJ2-5 TRBV20-1 CSASIQETQYF TGCAGTGCGAGTATCCAAGAGACCCAGTACTTC
. . TRBJ1-1 TRBV12-3/TRBV12-4 CASTWARMNTEAFF TGTGCCAGCACCTGGGCCCGAATGAACACTGAAGCTTTCTTT
. . TRBJ2-1 TRBV29-1 CSVEEGAEGSFF TGCAGCGTTGAAGAGGGGGCCGAGGGGTCGTTCTTC
TRBD2 . TRBJ2-1 TRBV7-2 CASSLWLAGSHNEQFF TGTGCCAGCAGCTTATGGCTAGCGGGATCCCACAATGAGCAGTTCTTC
TRBD1 . TRBJ1-5 TRBV27 CASSSRDRGHNQPQHF TGTGCCAGCAGTTCGCGGGACAGGGGGCACAATCAGCCCCAGCATTTT
. . TRBJ1-2 TRBV25-1 CPSMDTNYGYTF TGTCCCAGTATGGACACTAACTATGGCTACACCTTC
. . TRBJ2-1 TRBV28 CAGMGGGPYGDEQFF TGTGCCGGCATGGGGGGAGGCCCCTACGGGGATGAGCAGTTCTTC
TRBD2 few TRBJ2-7 TRBV5-1 CASSPGTSSNYEQYF TGCGCCAGCAGCCCAGGGACTAGCAGCAACTACGAGCAGTACTTC
. few TRBJ2-1 TRBV24-1 CATSDFDSAYNEQFF TGTGCCACCAGTGACTTCGACAGTGCCTACAATGAGCAGTTCTTC
TRBD2 many TRBJ2-5 TRBV25-1 CASEGLALYQETQYF TGTGCCAGCGAAGGACTAGCACTGTACCAAGAGACCCAGTACTTC
. . TRBJ1-1 TRBV6-2/TRBV6-3 CASRTPGDTEAFF TGTGCCAGCAGGACCCCGGGGGACACTGAAGCTTTCTTT
. . TRBJ2-5 TRBV10-3 CAISGGDETQYF TGTGCCATCAGTGGCGGGGATGAGACCCAGTACTTC
. once TRBJ1-5 TRBV29-1 CSVSRGTNQPQHF TGCAGCGTTTCCCGAGGGACCAATCAGCCCCAGCATTTT
. few TRBJ1-2 TRBV29-1 CSVEERGRGQTLYGYTF TGCAGCGTTGAAGAACGAGGGAGGGGCCAAACCCTCTATGGCTACACCTTC
. . TRBJ2-3 TRBV4-1 CASSQDQQTTSTDTQYF TGCGCCAGCAGCCAAGATCAGCAGACCACTAGCACAGATACGCAGTATTTT
. few TRBJ2-7 TRBV12-3/TRBV12-4 CAGSFAVGLRSYEQYF TGTGCCGGCAGTTTCGCAGTTGGCCTGAGGAGCTACGAGCAGTACTTC
TRBD2 . TRBJ2-3 TRBV14 CASSQSSGSTDTQYF TGTGCCAGCAGCCAATCTAGCGGGAGCACAGATACGCAGTATTTT
TRBD1 . TRBJ2-3 TRBV20-1 CSASTGQGAADTQYF TGCAGTGCTAGCACGGGACAGGGGGCCGCAGATACGCAGTATTTT
TRBD2 . TRBJ2-7 TRBV9 CASSALAGDGNEQYF TGTGCCAGCAGCGCCCTAGCGGGAGACGGAAATGAGCAGTACTTC
. . TRBJ2-2 TRBV20-1 CSARVNTGNTGELFF TGCAGTGCTAGAGTAAATACAGGGAACACCGGGGAGCTGTTTTTT
. . TRBJ2-4 TRBV5-4 CASSPDYQSDIQYF TGTGCCAGCAGCCCGGACTACCAGAGTGACATTCAGTACTTC
. few TRBJ2-3 TRBV5-1 CASSLGVLKTDTQYF TGCGCCAGCAGCTTGGGAGTTCTCAAGACAGATACGCAGTATTTT
TRBD2 . TRBJ2-1 TRBV29-1 CSGGREVYNEQFF TGCAGCGGAGGGAGGGAAGTATACAATGAGCAGTTCTTC
. . TRBJ2-7 TRBV19 CASTGSNSPSEQYF TGTGCCAGTACCGGGTCTAACTCTCCCTCTGAGCAGTACTTC
TRBD2 few TRBJ2-3 TRBV20-1 CSARSFSGRTDTQYF TGCAGTGCTAGATCCTTTAGCGGGAGGACAGATACGCAGTATTTT
. . TRBJ1-6 TRBV7-2 CASRVTAGIGAAPPLHF TGTGCCAGCAGGGTCACGGCGGGGATAGGCGCCGCTCCACCCCTCCACTTT
TRBD1 . TRBJ1-6 TRBV30 CAWSSLGQGGSPLHF TGTGCCTGGAGCAGTTTGGGACAGGGGGGATCACCCCTCCACTTT
TRBD1 . TRBJ2-7 TRBV5-1 CASSLAQGAQGEQYF TGCGCCAGCAGCTTGGCTCAGGGGGCGCAGGGGGAGCAGTACTTC
. many TRBJ2-7 TRBV20-1 CSANDDSYEQYF TGCAGTGCTAACGACGACTCCTACGAGCAGTACTTC
TRBD2 . TRBJ2-3 TRBV29-1 CSVEGSGRGDTQYF TGCAGCGTTGAGGGGAGCGGGAGAGGAGATACGCAGTATTTT
TRBD2 few TRBJ2-7 TRBV6-2/TRBV6-3 CASRSSGSSHEQYF TGTGCCAGCAGGTCTAGCGGGAGCTCCCACGAGCAGTACTTC
. few TRBJ1-1 TRBV29-1 CSVVGINTEAFF TGCAGCGTTGTGGGTATCAACACTGAAGCTTTCTTT
. . TRBJ2-3 TRBV20-1 CSAVAEVLDTQYF TGCAGTGCTGTTGCGGAGGTGTTAGATACGCAGTATTTT
TRBD2 few TRBJ2-1 TRBV27 CASSPRSSGGVGNEQFF TGTGCCAGCAGTCCACGGAGCTCGGGGGGGGTAGGGAATGAGCAGTTCTTC
. . TRBJ1-4 TRBV7-2 CASSPRDSTGEKLFF TGTGCCAGCAGCCCCCGGGATTCAACGGGTGAAAAACTGTTTTTT
. . TRBJ2-7 TRBV20-1 CSARGLGYFDEQYF TGCAGTGCTAGAGGGTTAGGGTATTTCGACGAGCAGTACTTC
. few TRBJ1-1 TRBV12-3/TRBV12-4 CASSSSGVWGLEAFF TGTGCCAGCAGTTCCTCCGGGGTTTGGGGTCTAGAAGCTTTCTTT
. . TRBJ1-1 TRBV5-1 CASSLAPGGRNTEAFF TGCGCCAGCAGCTTGGCCCCGGGAGGGCGAAACACTGAAGCTTTCTTT